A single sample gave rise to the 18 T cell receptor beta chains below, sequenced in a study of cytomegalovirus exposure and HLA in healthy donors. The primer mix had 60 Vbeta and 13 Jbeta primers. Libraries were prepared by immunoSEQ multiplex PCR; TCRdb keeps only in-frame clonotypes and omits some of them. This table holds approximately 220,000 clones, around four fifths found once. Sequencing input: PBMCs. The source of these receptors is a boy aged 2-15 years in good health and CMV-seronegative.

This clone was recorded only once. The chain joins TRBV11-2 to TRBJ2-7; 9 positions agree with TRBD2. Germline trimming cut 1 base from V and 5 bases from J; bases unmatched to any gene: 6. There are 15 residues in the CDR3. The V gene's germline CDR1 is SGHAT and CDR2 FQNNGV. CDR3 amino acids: CASSLASREGHEQYF. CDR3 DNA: TGTGCCAGCAGCTTAGCGTCGCGGGAGGGCCACGAGCAGTACTTC.

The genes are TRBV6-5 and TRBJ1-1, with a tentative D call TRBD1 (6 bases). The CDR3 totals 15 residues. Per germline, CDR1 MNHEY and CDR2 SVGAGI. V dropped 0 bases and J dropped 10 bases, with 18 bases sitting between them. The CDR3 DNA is TGTGCCAGCAGTTACTCGGGAGCAGGGGAGGGTGGAGCTTTCTTT. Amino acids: CASSYSGAGEGGAFF.

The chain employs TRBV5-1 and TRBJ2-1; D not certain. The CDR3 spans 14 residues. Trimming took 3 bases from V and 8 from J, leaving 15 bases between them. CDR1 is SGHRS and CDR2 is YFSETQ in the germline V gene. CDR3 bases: TGCGCCAGCAGCTATGATGGCGGTACGGATGAGCAGTTCTTC. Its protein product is CASSYDGGTDEQFF. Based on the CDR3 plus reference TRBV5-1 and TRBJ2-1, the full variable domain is KAGVTQTPRYLIKTRGQQVTLSCSPISGHRSVSWYQQTPGQGLQFLFEYFSETQRNKGNFPGRFSGRQFSNSRSEMNVSTLELGDSALYLCASSYDGGTDEQFFGPGTRLTVL.

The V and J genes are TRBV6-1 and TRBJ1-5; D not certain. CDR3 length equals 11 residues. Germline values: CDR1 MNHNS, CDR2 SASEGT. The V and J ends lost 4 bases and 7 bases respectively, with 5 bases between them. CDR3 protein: CASSGQQPQHF. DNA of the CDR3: TGTGCCAGCAGTGGGCAGCAGCCCCAGCATTTT.

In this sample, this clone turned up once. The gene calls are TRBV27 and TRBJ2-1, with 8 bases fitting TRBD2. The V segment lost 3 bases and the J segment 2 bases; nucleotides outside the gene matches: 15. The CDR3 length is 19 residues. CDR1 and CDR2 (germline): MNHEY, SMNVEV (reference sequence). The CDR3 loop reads CASSFKGFSGSKTYNEQFF. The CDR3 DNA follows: TGTGCCAGCAGTTTTAAGGGGTTCAGCGGGAGTAAGACCTACAATGAGCAGTTCTTC.

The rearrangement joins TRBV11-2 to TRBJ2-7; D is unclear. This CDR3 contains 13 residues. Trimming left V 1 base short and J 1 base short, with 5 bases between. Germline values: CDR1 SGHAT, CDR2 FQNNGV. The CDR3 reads CASSLASSYEQYF. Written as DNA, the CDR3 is TGTGCCAGCAGCTTAGCCAGTTCCTACGAGCAGTACTTC.

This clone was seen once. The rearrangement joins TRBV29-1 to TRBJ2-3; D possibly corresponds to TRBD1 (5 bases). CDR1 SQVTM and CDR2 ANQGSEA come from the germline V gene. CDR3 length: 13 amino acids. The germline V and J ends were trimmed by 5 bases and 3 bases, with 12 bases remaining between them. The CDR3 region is CSVRNRQTDTQYF. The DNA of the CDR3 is TGCAGCGTTAGAAACCGACAGACAGATACGCAGTATTTT.

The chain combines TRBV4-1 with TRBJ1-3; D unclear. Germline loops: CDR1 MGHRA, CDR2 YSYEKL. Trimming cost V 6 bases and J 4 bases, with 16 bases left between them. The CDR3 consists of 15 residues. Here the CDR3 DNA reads TGCGCCAGCAGACCACAGCAGGACTTGGGAAACACCATATATTTT. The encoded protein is CASRPQQDLGNTIYF.

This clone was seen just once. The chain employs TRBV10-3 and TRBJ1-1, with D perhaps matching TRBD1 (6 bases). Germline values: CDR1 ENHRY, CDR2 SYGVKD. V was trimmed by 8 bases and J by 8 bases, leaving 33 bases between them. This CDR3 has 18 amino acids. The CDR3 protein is CAILTSSPGHPEVREAFF. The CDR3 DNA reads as TGTGCCATCCTTACCTCCTCACCGGGACACCCCGAGGTCCGGGAAGCTTTCTTT.

The CDR3 nucleotides are TGCGCCAGCAGCCCTACCTCGGCAGCGGGAGCAGAGACCCAGTACTTC. Amino acids: CASSPTSAAGAETQYF. The J gene is TRBJ2-5, the V gene TRBV4-1; 8 bases are a match to TRBD2. The CDR3 spans 16 residues. The J segment lost 4 bases and the V segment lost 4 bases, leaving 11 bases of the junction unmatched. Germline CDR1 reads MGHRA; CDR2 reads YSYEKL.

CDR3 sequence (DNA): TGTGCCAGTAGCCGGGACTCCACGAGCTCCTACAATGAGCAGTTCTTC. It translates to CASSRDSTSSYNEQFF. The chain joins TRBV19 to TRBJ2-1; possibly TRBD2 for D (6 bases). CDR1 and CDR2 (germline): LNHDA, SQIVND (reference sequence). The V gene lost 6 bases and the J gene lost 0 bases, with 15 bases spanning the gap. The CDR3 totals 16 residues.

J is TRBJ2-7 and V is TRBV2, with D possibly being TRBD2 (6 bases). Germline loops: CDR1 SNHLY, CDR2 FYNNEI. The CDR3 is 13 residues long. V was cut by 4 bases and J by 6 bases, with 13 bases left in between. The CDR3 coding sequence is TGTGCCAGCAGTGTTGCCGGGACTCGCGAGCAGTACTTC. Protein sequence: CASSVAGTREQYF.

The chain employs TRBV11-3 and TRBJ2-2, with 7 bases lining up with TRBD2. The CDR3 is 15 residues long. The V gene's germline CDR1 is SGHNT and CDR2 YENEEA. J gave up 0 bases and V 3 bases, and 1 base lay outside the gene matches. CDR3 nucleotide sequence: TGTGCCAGCAGCTTTAGCGGGCCGAACACCGGGGAGCTGTTTTTT. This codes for CASSFSGPNTGELFF.

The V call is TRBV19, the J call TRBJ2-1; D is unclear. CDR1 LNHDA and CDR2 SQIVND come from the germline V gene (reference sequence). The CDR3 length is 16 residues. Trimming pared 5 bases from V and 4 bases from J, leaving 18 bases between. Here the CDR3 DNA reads TGTGCCAGTAGTCTAATAAACTACCCTCAATACAATGAGCAGTTCTTC. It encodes CASSLINYPQYNEQFF.

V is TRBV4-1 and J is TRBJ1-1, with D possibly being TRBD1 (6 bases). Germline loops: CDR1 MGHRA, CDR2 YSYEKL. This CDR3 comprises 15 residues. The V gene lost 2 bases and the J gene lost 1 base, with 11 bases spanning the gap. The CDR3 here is CASSQLRGGNTEAFF. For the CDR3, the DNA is TGCGCCAGCAGCCAATTAAGGGGGGGGAACACTGAAGCTTTCTTT.

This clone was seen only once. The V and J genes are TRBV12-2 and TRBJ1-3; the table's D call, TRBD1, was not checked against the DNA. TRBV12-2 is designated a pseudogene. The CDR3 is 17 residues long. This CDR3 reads CASRRRTGGGSGNTIYF. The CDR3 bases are TGTGCAAGTCGCCGCCGGACAGGGGGGGGCTCTGGAAACACCATATATTTT.

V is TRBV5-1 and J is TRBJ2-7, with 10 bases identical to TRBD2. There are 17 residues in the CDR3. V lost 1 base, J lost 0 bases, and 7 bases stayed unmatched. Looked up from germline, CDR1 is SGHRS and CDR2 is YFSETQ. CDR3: CASSLKASGGSSYEQYF. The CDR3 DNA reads TGCGCCAGCAGCTTGAAGGCTAGCGGGGGCAGCTCCTACGAGCAGTACTTC.

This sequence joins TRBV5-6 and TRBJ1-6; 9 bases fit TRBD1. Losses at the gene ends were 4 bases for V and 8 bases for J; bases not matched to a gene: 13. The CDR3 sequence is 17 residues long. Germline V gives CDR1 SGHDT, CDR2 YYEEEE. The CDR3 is CASSPDNAGTGYSPLHF. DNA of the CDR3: TGTGCCAGCAGCCCGGATAACGCAGGGACAGGGTATTCACCCCTCCACTTT.